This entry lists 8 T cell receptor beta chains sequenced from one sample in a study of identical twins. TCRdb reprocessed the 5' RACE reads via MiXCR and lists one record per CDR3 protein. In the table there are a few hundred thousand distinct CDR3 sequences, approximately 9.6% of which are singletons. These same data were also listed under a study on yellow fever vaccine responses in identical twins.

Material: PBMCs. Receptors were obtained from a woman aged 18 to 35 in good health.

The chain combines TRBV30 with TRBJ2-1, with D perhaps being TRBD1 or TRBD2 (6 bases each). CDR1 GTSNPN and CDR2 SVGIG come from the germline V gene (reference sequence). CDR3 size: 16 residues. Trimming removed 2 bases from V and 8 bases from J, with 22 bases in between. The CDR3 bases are TGTGCCTGGAGTCGGGGGCTCCTAGATAGACAGGATGAGCAGTTCTTC. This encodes CAWSRGLLDRQDEQFF.

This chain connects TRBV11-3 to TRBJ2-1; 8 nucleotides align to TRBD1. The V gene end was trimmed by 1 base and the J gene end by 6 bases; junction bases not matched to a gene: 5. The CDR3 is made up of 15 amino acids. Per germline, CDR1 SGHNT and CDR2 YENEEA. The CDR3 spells CASSLGRTGINEQFF. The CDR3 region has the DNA TGTGCCAGCAGCTTAGGCAGGACAGGGATCAATGAGCAGTTCTTC.

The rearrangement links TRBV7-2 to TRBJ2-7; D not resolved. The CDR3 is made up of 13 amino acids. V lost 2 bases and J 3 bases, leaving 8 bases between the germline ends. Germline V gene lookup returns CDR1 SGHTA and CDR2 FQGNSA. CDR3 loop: CASSLNPNYEQYF. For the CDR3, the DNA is TGTGCCAGCAGCTTAAATCCGAACTACGAGCAGTACTTC.

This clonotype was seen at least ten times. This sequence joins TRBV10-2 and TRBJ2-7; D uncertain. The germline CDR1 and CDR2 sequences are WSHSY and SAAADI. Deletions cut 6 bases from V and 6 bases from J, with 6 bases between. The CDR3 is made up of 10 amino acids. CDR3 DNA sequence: TGCGCCAGCAGACAAGGCGAGCAGTACTTC. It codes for CASRQGEQYF.

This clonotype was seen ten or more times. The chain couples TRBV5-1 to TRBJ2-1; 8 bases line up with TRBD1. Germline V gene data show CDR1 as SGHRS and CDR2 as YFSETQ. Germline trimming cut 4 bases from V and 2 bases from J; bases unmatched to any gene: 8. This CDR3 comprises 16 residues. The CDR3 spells CASSARQGTTYNEQFF. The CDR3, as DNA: TGCGCCAGCAGCGCGCGACAGGGGACGACCTACAATGAGCAGTTCTTC. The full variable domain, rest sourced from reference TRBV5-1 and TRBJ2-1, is KAGVTQTPRYLIKTRGQQVTLSCSPISGHRSVSWYQQTPGQGLQFLFEYFSETQRNKGNFPGRFSGRQFSNSRSEMNVSTLELGDSALYLCASSARQGTTYNEQFFGPGTRLTVL.

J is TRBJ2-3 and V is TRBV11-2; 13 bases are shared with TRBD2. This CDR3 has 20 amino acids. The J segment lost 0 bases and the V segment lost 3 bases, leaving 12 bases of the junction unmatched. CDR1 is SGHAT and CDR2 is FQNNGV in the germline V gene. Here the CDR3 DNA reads TGTGCCAGCAGCTTTAGGAGGGGGACTAGCGGGGATTCTAGCACAGATACGCAGTATTTT. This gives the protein CASSFRRGTSGDSSTDTQYF.

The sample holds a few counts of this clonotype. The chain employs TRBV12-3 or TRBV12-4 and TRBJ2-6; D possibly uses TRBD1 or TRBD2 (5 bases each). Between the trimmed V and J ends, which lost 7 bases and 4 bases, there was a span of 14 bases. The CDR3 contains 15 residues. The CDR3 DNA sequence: TGTGCCAGCATCCCTTCGGGGCTAGGGGCCAACGTCCTGACTTTC. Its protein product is CASIPSGLGANVLTF.

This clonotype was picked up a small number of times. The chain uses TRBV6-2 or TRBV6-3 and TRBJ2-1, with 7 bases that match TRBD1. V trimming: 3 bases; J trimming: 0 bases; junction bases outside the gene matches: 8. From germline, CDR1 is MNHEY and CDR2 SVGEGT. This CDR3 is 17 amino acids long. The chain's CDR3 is CASSYILGDSSYNEQFF. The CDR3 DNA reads TGTGCCAGCAGTTATATTCTGGGGGACAGCTCCTACAATGAGCAGTTCTTC.